The present T cell receptor beta chain was sequenced within a study of T cells in Graves' hyperthyroidism and ophthalmopathy (dated by TCRdb to about 2019). Context from the whole study: Peripheral blood samples were taken at initial diagnosis, before any treatment was given. A discovery cohort of around 100 patients, approximately 45 with Graves' ophthalmopathy and 57 with stable Graves' hyperthyroidism, was used to find distinguishing TCR V-J signatures. Whether ophthalmopathy could be predicted prospectively was tested in an independent validation cohort made up of 18 to 20 hyperthyroidism patients plus 17 patients who later progressed to ophthalmopathy. The 100 or so discovery patients were randomly divided into training and test sets at a 7:3 ratio. The study also compared thyroid tissue and blood T-cell repertoires from 5 to 7 Graves' hyperthyroidism patients. Following sampling, methimazole starting at 30 mg daily was given to hyperthyroidism patients, and high-dose intravenous methylprednisolone was given to ophthalmopathy patients. TCR Vbeta CDR3 sequencing of fewer than 150 peripheral blood samples (approximately 44 ophthalmopathy, 75 hyperthyroidism and roughly 17 progressor patients) is reported in the paper.

TCR beta CDR3 regions were amplified from RNA transcripts. For the first round of RT-PCR on the TCR CDR3, the HTBI primer set was used together with the Qiagen OneStep RT-PCR kit. Libraries were constructed in a second round of multiplex PCR, after which size selection and purification were carried out. Paired-end sequencing of the libraries was performed with 100 bp reads on an Illumina HiSeq2000. The study's own analysis went as follows. SOAPnuke was used to process the raw data, throwing out any read that contained adapters or uncalled bases, had a mean Phred below 15, or lacked an exact constant-primer or identifier match. COPE v1.2.5 was used to merge high-quality paired reads, and clonotypes were defined as unique nucleotide sequences. MiTCR v1.1 was used to align clonotypes to the IMGT TRBV, TRBD and TRBJ reference segments. The analysis was restricted to V-J combinations with a frequency above 0.0001, which together covered approximately 99% of the repertoires. The TCS score was defined as the ratio of F50 (clonal expansion) to E x V (chaos), calculated using BLOSUM62-based TCRdist between CDR3 peptides within each V-J. Welch's t-statistics and random forest reduced roughly 540 V-J features to some 14, which were used in a naive Bayes classifier (R e1071). The public reads were reanalyzed by TCRdb: fastp trimming at Q25, MiXCR alignment, in-frame beta chains only. Merged by CDR3 protein, the rows form single entries marked with the most common genes and DNA. The authors' filters were not applied to this entry. The sample contains some 350,000 distinct CDR3 sequences, around 16% of them found a single time. Around 30% of the sample belongs to the ten largest clones.

This clonotype was seen ten or more times. The specificity of this receptor is unknown. One base away there is no much larger clone; base qualities are not given. V is pared back by 3 bases and J by 2 bases, with 14 bases lying between the germline termini. The CDR3 goes from the cysteine to the phenylalanine over 16 residues. The sequence is cut down to CDR3 DNA, 48 bases in frame from base 1. The germline V gene gives CDR1 as SNHLY and CDR2 as FYNNEI. Hyperthyroidism patients were newly diagnosed, had a disease duration of under 2 months, and were aged 18 to 65 years. Any patient with an uncontrolled infection, another autoimmune disease, pregnancy or lactation was excluded. Diagnoses were established on the basis of clinical symptoms, serum thyroxine and TRAb, thyroid ultrasound, and orbital computed tomography. For progressor patients, blood was drawn at the first diagnosis of hyperthyroidism, before any ophthalmopathy symptoms had appeared. PBMCs were isolated from 10 ml of fresh peripheral blood by Ficoll-Paque density gradient centrifugation. Patients classed as progressors first received a Graves' hyperthyroidism diagnosis and then went on to develop ophthalmopathy during follow-up. Total RNA was extracted with Trizol reagent, and quality was checked on an Agilent 2100 Bioanalyzer.

The research as a whole found: During validation, the model predicted progression to ophthalmopathy a median of approximately 6.5 months ahead of onset, with around 71% sensitivity and more than 72% specificity. Ophthalmopathy was separated from stable hyperthyroidism by a 13 V-J signature model, with 87.88% sensitivity and roughly 81% specificity obtained in cross-validation and 80%/75% obtained in testing. Most expanded thyroid clonotypes (frequency above 0.001) were also detected in blood, a finding suggesting that blood repertoires may reflect thyroid immune responses. Sample size was not statistically predetermined, and blinding of investigators to group allocation was not performed.

This clonotype was obtained from a woman under 30 with Graves' hyperthyroidism that later progressed to Graves' ophthalmopathy. The rearrangement joined TRBV2 to TRBJ1-5; the D gene assignment is ambiguous. The sample comprised blood. The sequence in DNA is TGTGCCAGCAGTGAGCCGGAATGGGAGGGCAATCAGCCCCAGCATTTT. This is translated as CASSEPEWEGNQPQHF.